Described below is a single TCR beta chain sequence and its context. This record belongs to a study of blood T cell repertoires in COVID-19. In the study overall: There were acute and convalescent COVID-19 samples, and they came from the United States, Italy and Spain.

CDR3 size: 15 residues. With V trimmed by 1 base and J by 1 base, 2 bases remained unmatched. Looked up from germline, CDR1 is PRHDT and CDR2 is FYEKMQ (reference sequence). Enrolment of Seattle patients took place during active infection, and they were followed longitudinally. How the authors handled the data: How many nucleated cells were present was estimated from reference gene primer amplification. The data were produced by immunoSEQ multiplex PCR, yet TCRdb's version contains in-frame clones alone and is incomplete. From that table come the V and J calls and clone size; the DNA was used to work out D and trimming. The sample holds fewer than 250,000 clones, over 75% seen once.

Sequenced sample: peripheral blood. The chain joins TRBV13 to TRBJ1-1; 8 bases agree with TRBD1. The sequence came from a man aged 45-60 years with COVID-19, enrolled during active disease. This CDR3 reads CASSLEGTGNTEAFF. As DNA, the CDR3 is TGTGCCAGCAGCTTAGAGGGGACAGGGAACACTGAAGCTTTCTTT.